The next 5 T cell receptor beta chains were all read from a single sample in a study of cytomegalovirus exposure and HLA in healthy donors. With 60 Vbeta and 13 Jbeta primers, the PCR was carried out. The repertoire was sequenced with immunoSEQ multiplex PCR; TCRdb's copy has only in-frame clones and lacks some. The table records 55,000 to 70,000 clones, around 78% of them present only once. The sequenced material came from PBMCs. The origin of the receptors is a man aged 18 to 30 in good health and CMV-seropositive.

This chain joins TRBV28 and TRBJ1-5; TRBD1 might be the D (6 bases). Trimming removed 5 bases from V and 4 bases from J, with 9 bases in between. In germline, CDR1 is MDHEN, CDR2 SYDVKM. The CDR3 loop spans 13 amino acids. CDR3 amino acids: CASSGGPNQPQHF. The CDR3 region has the DNA TGTGCCAGCAGTGGGGGCCCGAATCAGCCCCAGCATTTT.

V is TRBV6-5 and J is TRBJ2-7; 9 bases fit TRBD1. After removal of 6 bases from V and 3 bases from J, the junction contained 6 bases not matched to a gene. This CDR3 spans 14 amino acids. The germline V gene has CDR1 MNHEY and CDR2 SVGAGI. CDR3 amino acids: CASSRGQGNYEQYF. CDR3 nucleotide sequence: TGTGCCAGCAGCCGGGGACAGGGTAACTACGAGCAGTACTTC.

This clone was observed a few times. This sequence joins TRBV7-9 and TRBJ2-7; TRBD1 aligns across 8 bases. The CDR3 is 14 residues long. Germline V gives CDR1 SEHNR, CDR2 FQNEAQ (reference sequence). Trimming removed 5 bases from V and 3 bases from J; junction bases left unmatched: 6. The CDR3: CASSLRTGIYEQYF. In nucleotides, the CDR3 is TGTGCCAGCAGCCTAAGGACAGGGATCTACGAGCAGTACTTC.

The CDR3 coding sequence is TGTGCCAGCAGCCCCCGGACAGGGGGAGGCGTAGAGACCCAGTACTTC. As protein: CASSPRTGGGVETQYF. The V call is TRBV2, the J call TRBJ2-5; 10 nucleotides align to TRBD1. This CDR3 is built from 16 residues. Looked up from germline, CDR1 is SNHLY and CDR2 is FYNNEI. Trimming at V came to 6 bases and at J to 4 bases, leaving 11 bases not matched to a gene. Looking up the rest from reference TRBV2 and TRBJ2-5 gives the full variable domain: EPEVTQTPSHQVTQMGQEVILRCVPISNHLYFYWYRQILGQKVEFLVSFYNNEISEKSEIFDDQFSVERPDGSNFTLKIRSTKLEDSAMYFCASSPRTGGGVETQYFGPGTRLLVL.

The chain uses TRBV30 and TRBJ1-1; D remains ambiguous. Trimming removed 4 bases at V and 2 bases at J, with 8 bases between. The germline V gene has CDR1 GTSNPN and CDR2 SVGIG (reference sequence). This CDR3 is built from 12 residues. The CDR3 nucleotides are TGTGCCTGGATCCCGGTCAACACTGAAGCTTTCTTT. It yields the protein CAWIPVNTEAFF.